This TCR beta chain was captured by sequencing in a study of T-cell memory formation after mild COVID-19. Germline lookup yields CDR1 SGHRS and CDR2 YFSETQ. The CDR3 consists of 16 residues. Trimming took 2 bases from V and 7 from J, leaving 16 bases between them. MiXCR, run by TCRdb on the 5' RACE reads, gives a single entry per CDR3 protein. The sample carries 350,000 or so distinct CDR3 sequences, 13% recorded once. The sequenced sample consisted of PBMCs or a T cell subset sorted from them (not recorded which). The V call is TRBV5-1, the J call TRBJ1-6; D uncertain. The sequence came from a man aged 18 to 35 who had mild COVID-19 (a few samples of this study predate the infection). Cell type and time point are not known. The CDR3 coding sequence is TGCGCCAGCAGCTTAATAGAAGCGGGCGTAAATTCACCCCTCCACTTT. As protein: CASSLIEAGVNSPLHF.